This note documents a single TCR beta chain sequence. As yet, its antigen is unknown. TCRdb's table, derived via immunoSEQ multiplex PCR, lists solely in-frame clones and lacks some. The data contain over 250,000 clones, roughly 90% of them singletons. This record belongs to a study of cytomegalovirus exposure and HLA in healthy donors. Overall study context: It was reported in a later analysis that the 100 to 150 validation repertoires used the same platform as the approximately 650 first-cohort repertoires. Findings of the study overall: Later, an analysis found that TCR clusters from the first cohort tended to co-occur in the approximately 130 validation repertoires. The study listed some 160 cytomegalovirus-associated TCR beta chains.

Among the 90 to 150 subjects of the validation cohort, separate from the approximately 670-subject first cohort, were the donors. V trimming: 2 bases; J trimming: 7 bases; junction bases outside the gene matches: 10. This CDR3 contains 16 residues. Germline loops: CDR1 MGHDK, CDR2 SYGVNS. The sample comprised PBMCs. V gene TRBV25-1 combines with J gene TRBJ2-1; 8 nucleotides align to TRBD2. The source is a woman between 25 and 40 years old in good health and CMV-seropositive. The DNA of the CDR3 is TGTGCCAGCAGTGAAGGTGCCTGGACTAGCCGTAATGAGCAGTTCTTC. This translates into CASSEGAWTSRNEQFF.